Listed below are T cell receptor beta chains from one sample, sequenced in a study of OX40 agonist ivuxolimab in advanced cancers. Sequenced by immunoSEQ multiplex PCR; TCRdb stores in-frame clones only, minus some. The sample records tens of thousands of clones, 85% to 90% being singletons. The sample was CD4+ or CD8+ T cells sorted from blood, taken in a trial of the OX40 agonist ivuxolimab. These receptors were taken from an adult with an advanced solid tumor such as melanoma, head and neck, liver or kidney cancer. The CDR3 runs from the conserved cysteine through the conserved F or W. D genes are given only for firm matches. Part of the rows lack a size; the others show once, few, many or a class for expanded clones.

CATSRENRDGETQYF | TGTGCCACCAGCAGAGAAAACAGGGACGGGGAGACCCAGTACTTC | TRBJ2-5 | NA | TRBV15 | 15 | NA
CASSSGQNYGYTF | TGTGCCAGCAGTTCGGGACAGAACTATGGCTACACCTTC | TRBJ1-2 | NA | TRBV5-4 | 13 | TRBD1
CASSGVYEQYF | TGTGCCAGCAGTGGGGTTTACGAGCAGTACTTC | TRBJ2-7 | NA | TRBV28 | 11 | NA
CASSPGLAGETQYF | TGTGCCAGCAGCCCCGGACTAGCGGGAGAGACCCAGTACTTC | TRBJ2-5 | NA | TRBV7-2 | 14 | TRBD2
CASSLMDRANEKLFF | TGTGCCAGCAGCTTGATGGACAGGGCTAATGAAAAACTGTTTTTT | TRBJ1-4 | NA | TRBV7-2 | 15 | TRBD1
CASSELAGRRTGELFF | TGTGCCAGCAGTGAACTCGCCGGGAGACGGACCGGGGAGCTGTTTTTT | TRBJ2-2 | NA | TRBV25-1 | 16 | NA
CASSESIGTGNPYEQYF | TGTGCCAGCAGTGAATCAATCGGGACAGGGAATCCCTACGAGCAGTACTTC | TRBJ2-7 | few | TRBV25-1 | 17 | TRBD1
CASSSDRVGTEAFF | TGTGCCAGCAGCTCAGACAGGGTGGGCACTGAAGCTTTCTTT | TRBJ1-1 | NA | TRBV9 | 14 | TRBD1
CAIAGQGEAFF | TGTGCCATCGCAGGACAGGGAGAAGCTTTCTTT | TRBJ1-1 | once | TRBV10-3 | 11 | TRBD1
CASRASNYGYTF | TGTGCCAGCAGAGCCTCAAACTATGGCTACACCTTC | TRBJ1-2 | few | TRBV11-2 | 12 | NA
CASSLNTGELFF | TGCGCCAGCAGCCTCAACACCGGGGAGCTGTTTTTT | TRBJ2-2 | NA | TRBV5-1 | 12 | NA
CASSAASSGTDTQYF | TGCGCCAGCAGCGCGGCGTCTAGCGGCACAGATACGCAGTATTTT | TRBJ2-3 | NA | TRBV5-1 | 15 | NA
CASSDLAERGNQFF | TGCGCCAGCAGCGACCTAGCGGAGAGGGGTAATCAGTTCTTC | TRBJ2-1 | NA | TRBV5-1 | 14 | TRBD2
CASSQGDMGEGTQYF | TGTGCCAGCAGCCAAGGGGACATGGGGGAGGGGACCCAGTACTTC | TRBJ2-5 | NA | TRBV4-2 | 15 | NA
CASSSASARGRDTQYF | TGTGCCAGCAGCTCCGCCTCGGCCAGGGGGAGAGATACGCAGTATTTT | TRBJ2-3 | NA | TRBV11-3 | 16 | TRBD1
CASSQRGQLNTEAFF | TGCGCCAGCAGCCAACGGGGACAGCTGAACACTGAAGCTTTCTTT | TRBJ1-1 | NA | TRBV5-1 | 15 | TRBD1
CASSPGGSGANVLTF | TGTGCCAGCAGCCCAGGGGGTTCTGGGGCCAACGTCCTGACTTTC | TRBJ2-6 | NA | TRBV28 | 15 | TRBD1
CASSRQGANQPQHF | TGTGCCAGCAGCCGACAGGGGGCCAATCAGCCCCAGCATTTT | TRBJ1-5 | NA | TRBV2 | 14 | TRBD1
CASSGNQNQETQYF | TGTGCCAGTAGTGGGAACCAAAACCAAGAGACCCAGTACTTC | TRBJ2-5 | NA | TRBV19 | 14 | NA
CASSPDIYYGYTF | TGTGCCAGCTCACCGGACATTTACTATGGCTACACCTTC | TRBJ1-2 | once | TRBV18 | 13 | NA
CASSWSEGPDTQYF | TGCGCCAGCAGCTGGTCGGAGGGGCCCGATACGCAGTATTTT | TRBJ2-3 | NA | TRBV5-1 | 14 | NA
CASSSFTSGRYNEQFF | TGTGCCAGCAGCTCCTTTACTAGCGGGAGGTACAATGAGCAGTTCTTC | TRBJ2-1 | NA | TRBV7-9 | 16 | TRBD2
CASSSQGSGANVLTF | TGTGCCAGTAGTTCCCAGGGTTCTGGGGCCAACGTCCTGACTTTC | TRBJ2-6 | NA | TRBV19 | 15 | NA
CAISELAGGTGELFF | TGTGCCATCAGTGAACTAGCGGGTGGGACCGGGGAGCTGTTTTTT | TRBJ2-2 | NA | TRBV10-3 | 15 | TRBD2
CASSLNSGPYNEQFF | TGTGCCAGCAGCTTAAATAGCGGTCCATACAATGAGCAGTTCTTC | TRBJ2-1 | NA | TRBV11-3 | 15 | NA
CASSDEVTTEAFF | TGTGCCAGCAGCGATGAAGTGACCACTGAAGCTTTCTTT | TRBJ1-1 | NA | TRBV7-2 | 13 | NA
CASSPQARVSYNEQFF | TGTGCCAGCAGCCCTCAGGCGCGGGTCTCCTACAATGAGCAGTTCTTC | TRBJ2-1 | NA | TRBV7-3 | 16 | NA
CASSAGLRTDTQYF | TGTGCCAGCAGCGCGGGACTTCGCACAGATACGCAGTATTTT | TRBJ2-3 | NA | TRBV5-4 | 14 | NA
CASSFGIYAGRKFF | TGTGCCAGCAGCTTCGGTATCTATGCAGGACGCAAGTTCTTC | TRBJ2-1 | NA | TRBV5-6 | 14 | NA
CASSLRAGDEQFF | TGCGCCAGCAGCCTTAGGGCAGGCGATGAGCAGTTCTTC | TRBJ2-1 | once | TRBV5-1 | 13 | NA
CASGKTAGTSGRETQYF | TGTGCCAGCGGGAAAACAGCCGGGACTAGCGGGAGAGAGACCCAGTACTTC | TRBJ2-5 | NA | TRBV27 | 17 | TRBD2
CASSSTLSYEQYF | TGTGCCAGCAGCTCGACACTTTCCTACGAGCAGTACTTC | TRBJ2-7 | NA | TRBV7-2 | 13 | NA
CASSPGGTSGSIYEQFF | TGTGCCAGCTCACCAGGGGGGACTAGCGGGAGTATCTATGAGCAGTTCTTC | TRBJ2-1 | NA | TRBV18 | 17 | TRBD2
CASSLGTASSYEQYF | TGCGCCAGCAGCTTGGGGACTGCTAGCTCCTACGAGCAGTACTTC | TRBJ2-7 | NA | TRBV5-1 | 15 | NA
CASNWDSGNTIYF | TGTGCCAGCAACTGGGACAGTGGAAACACCATATATTTT | TRBJ1-3 | NA | TRBV6-1 | 13 | TRBD1
CASSSSGLEETQYF | TGTGCCAGCAGTTCTAGCGGGCTAGAAGAGACCCAGTACTTC | TRBJ2-5 | NA | TRBV28 | 14 | TRBD2
CASSRGTASYNEQFF | TGTGCCAGCAGCAGAGGGACGGCCTCCTACAATGAGCAGTTCTTC | TRBJ2-1 | NA | TRBV5-4 | 15 | NA
CASSGAVSGAYEQYF | TGTGCCAGCAGCGGCGCCGTCAGTGGGGCCTACGAGCAGTACTTC | TRBJ2-7 | NA | TRBV9 | 15 | NA
CASIEQGDMKTQYF | TGTGCCAGCATCGAACAGGGGGATATGAAGACCCAGTACTTC | TRBJ2-5 | NA | TRBV28 | 14 | TRBD1
CASSQVYRGNSFF | TGTGCCAGCAGCCAAGTATACAGGGGGAATTCTTTCTTT | TRBJ1-1 | NA | TRBV14 | 13 | TRBD1
CASSQPLRTSGRTLNTGELFF | TGCGCCAGCAGCCAACCACTTAGGACTAGCGGGAGGACTTTGAACACCGGGGAGCTGTTTTTT | TRBJ2-2 | NA | TRBV4-1 | 21 | TRBD2
CASSPRDPQRTDEQFF | TGCGCCAGCAGCCCCCGGGACCCCCAGAGGACAGATGAGCAGTTCTTC | TRBJ2-1 | NA | TRBV5-1 | 16 | NA
CASSVSSSYNEQFF | TGTGCCAGCAGCGTAAGTAGCTCCTACAATGAGCAGTTCTTC | TRBJ2-1 | once | TRBV13 | 14 | NA
CASRLRTSEINEQFF | TGTGCCAGCAGACTTAGGACTAGCGAGATCAATGAGCAGTTCTTC | TRBJ2-1 | NA | TRBV28 | 15 | TRBD2